The 26 T cell receptor beta chains below were found in one sample sequenced in a study of blood T cells in healthy people across ages. A second roughly 6 to 12 cycle PCR used barcoded and J-beta primers. TCRdb passed the 5' RACE reads through MiXCR, listing each CDR3 protein once. Among approximately 1.5 million distinct CDR3 sequences listed, roughly 32% were seen once. The sample consisted of blood. These receptors were collected from a woman aged 25 to 39 in good health.

The V gene is TRBV7-2, the J gene TRBJ1-2, with D perhaps TRBD1 (5 bases). There are 13 residues in the CDR3. Germline CDR1 is SGHTA and CDR2 is FQGNSA. V was cut by 10 bases and J by 8 bases, with 20 bases left in between. CDR3: CANLGTPRGGYTF. As DNA, the CDR3 is TGTGCCAACCTCGGGACCCCCCGGGGAGGCTACACCTTC.

This sequence joins TRBV12-5 and TRBJ2-5; 12 nucleotides agree with TRBD2. The J call could be wrong; TRBJ2-7 is a better fit for the DNA end. This CDR3 region has 17 residues. The germline V gene has CDR1 LGHNT and CDR2 FRNRAP. CDR3 DNA sequence: TGTGCTAGTGGTTTGGTACTCGGGACTAGCGGGCACTACGAGCAGTACTTC. Protein: CASGLVLGTSGHYEQYF.

This clonotype was counted only a few times. The CDR3, as DNA: TGTGCCAGCAGGGAGACGGGACTAGATAAGGAGACCCAGTACTTC. The encoded protein is CASRETGLDKETQYF. J is TRBJ2-5 and V is TRBV12-3 or TRBV12-4; TRBD2 aligns across 8 bases. V dropped 6 bases and J dropped 5; count of bases not matched to a gene: 11. The CDR3 is 15 amino acids.

Many counts were recorded for this clonotype. The CDR3 DNA reads as TGCGCCAGCAGCCTCCTGATAACTACGGCCTCCTCCTACGAGCAGTACTTC. This sequence encodes CASSLLITTASSYEQYF. The chain links TRBV4-1 to TRBJ2-7; no clear D. The CDR3 extends over 17 amino acids. V lost 4 bases and J 0 bases, leaving 19 bases between the germline ends. The germline CDR1 and CDR2 sequences are MGHRA and YSYEKL.

The V and J genes are TRBV25-1 and TRBJ1-6, with D possibly TRBD1 on 6 matching bases. The length of the CDR3 is 16 residues. Germline lookup yields CDR1 MGHDK and CDR2 SYGVNS. V was trimmed by 6 bases and J by 0 bases, leaving 12 bases between them. The CDR3: CASSQAGDSYNSPLHF. The DNA of the CDR3 is TGTGCCAGCAGCCAAGCAGGGGACTCCTATAATTCACCCCTCCACTTT.

This clonotype was picked up a small number of times. This chain connects TRBV20-1 to TRBJ2-7; a possible D gene is TRBD2 (5 bases). The V and J ends lost 2 bases and 0 bases respectively, with 23 bases between them. The CDR3 has 18 amino acids. In germline, CDR1 is DFQATT, CDR2 SNEGSKA (reference sequence). The CDR3 spells CSARHQLGYGGYSYEQYF. The CDR3 coding sequence is TGCAGTGCTAGACACCAGTTAGGTTACGGCGGGTACTCCTACGAGCAGTACTTC.

This chain uses TRBV9 with TRBJ2-5, with 8 bases matching TRBD1. With 4 bases clipped from V and 3 bases from J, the junction kept 5 bases outside the gene matches. This CDR3 has 14 residues. In germline, CDR1 is SGDLS, CDR2 YYNGEE. The CDR3 reads CASSKPGQEETQYF. The CDR3 nucleotides are TGTGCCAGCAGCAAACCGGGACAGGAAGAGACCCAGTACTTC.

CDR3 nucleotide sequence: TGTGCCAGCTCTCCTTTAAGGACTTACTCCTACGAGCAGTACTTC. Translated: CASSPLRTYSYEQYF. The chain joins TRBV18 to TRBJ2-7, with D possibly matching TRBD2 (5 bases). The CDR3 has 15 residues. Trimming left V 6 bases short and J 0 bases short, with 15 bases between. Germline CDR1 KGHSH, CDR2 LQKENI.

Ten or more counts support this clonotype. The V call is TRBV10-3, the J call TRBJ2-3; D is perhaps TRBD2 (5 bases). Trimming pared 11 bases from V and 5 bases from J, leaving 17 bases between. CDR1 is ENHRY and CDR2 is SYGVKD in the germline V gene. This CDR3 has 13 residues. The CDR3 sequence is CAVEDSTGDTQYF. As DNA, the CDR3 is TGTGCCGTTGAGGACTCGACGGGAGATACGCAGTATTTT.

This clonotype was observed a handful of times. The chain has TRBV20-1 and TRBJ2-2, with TRBD2 matching over 7 bases. The CDR3 sequence is 16 residues long. The trim removed 6 bases at V and 5 bases at J, leaving 15 bases unmatched. CDR1 DFQATT and CDR2 SNEGSKA come from the germline V gene (reference sequence). The chain's CDR3 is CSAAGPFSRGTGELFF. The CDR3 DNA sequence: TGCAGTGCGGCCGGGCCCTTTTCGCGGGGGACCGGGGAGCTGTTTTTT.

In regard to this clonotype: Compared with germline, one end of the junction differs, possibly owing to a read error. The chain links TRBV7-9 to TRBJ1-1; possibly TRBD1 for D (5 bases). Per the germline V gene, CDR1 is SEHNR and CDR2 is FQNEAQ (reference sequence). CDR3 length: 12 residues. CDR3 sequence reads: CASSPGGDEALF. The CDR3 nucleotides are TGTGCCAGCAGCCCCGGGGGGGATGAAGCTTTATTT.

With regard to this clonotype: A much larger clone lies a single base off, so this may be a read error. The CDR3 sequence: CAWSVWDEQYF. Written as DNA, the CDR3 is TGTGCCTGGAGTGTCTGGGACGAGCAGTACTTC. The V and J genes are TRBV30 and TRBJ2-7; no clear D. CDR3 length equals 11 residues. Trimming shortened V by 0 bases and J by 5 bases, and 5 bases separated the two germline ends. CDR1 GTSNPN and CDR2 SVGIG come from the germline V gene (reference sequence). Complete variable domain (other parts from reference TRBV30 and TRBJ2-7): SQTIHQWPATLVQPVGSPLSLECTVEGTSNPNLYWYRQAAGRGLQLLFYSVGIGQISSEVPQNLSASRPQDRQFILSSKKLLLSDSGFYLCAWSVWDEQYFGPGTRLTVT.

Ten or more counts support this clonotype. Here the CDR3 DNA reads TGCGCCAGCAGGGCAGGGCTCAACAACCTTGGAGCCAACGTCCTGACTTTC. Translation: CASRAGLNNLGANVLTF. V and J are TRBV5-1 and TRBJ2-6, with D tentatively TRBD1 (5 bases). Per the germline V gene, CDR1 is SGHRS and CDR2 is YFSETQ. The CDR3 runs to 17 residues. Trimming stripped 5 bases from V and 7 bases from J, with 22 bases between.

The chain couples TRBV5-7 to TRBJ2-7; 8 nucleotides match TRBD2. TRBV5-7 is known as an ORF, though its function is uncertain. The junction had 3 bases not matched to a gene; V was cut back by 0 bases and J by 1 base. CDR3 length equals 15 residues. This chain's CDR3 is CASSLGGRRSYEQYF. The CDR3 DNA reads as TGTGCCAGCAGCTTGGGCGGGAGGAGGTCCTACGAGCAGTACTTC.

This clonotype showed up just once. The V gene is TRBV4-1, the J gene TRBJ2-4; possible D gene TRBD2, 5 bases. Trimming removed 0 bases at V and 13 bases at J, with 13 bases between. Germline CDR1 and CDR2: MGHRA and YSYEKL. CDR3 length equals 13 residues. The CDR3 DNA sequence: TGCGCCAGCAGCCAAGATCGAGGGTTTGAGCAGTACTTC. The encoded protein is CASSQDRGFEQYF.

This clonotype was seen only a few times. The chain uses TRBV27 and TRBJ2-1; 9 bases are a match to TRBD1. J lost 4 bases, V lost 5 bases, and 6 bases had no gene match. The CDR3 totals 15 residues. Germline CDR1 is MNHEY and CDR2 is SMNVEV (reference sequence). Here the CDR3 reads CASSKDRGFYNEQFF. The DNA of the CDR3 is TGTGCCAGCAGTAAGGACAGGGGTTTTTACAATGAGCAGTTCTTC.

This clonotype was seen repeatedly, ten times or more. This sequence joins TRBV7-3 and TRBJ2-5; D might be TRBD1 (7 bases). Per the germline V gene, CDR1 is SGHTA and CDR2 is FQGTGA. V lost 5 bases and J 5 bases, leaving 18 bases between the germline ends. This CDR3 has 15 residues. The CDR3 loop reads CASSPSRGVGETQYF. CDR3 DNA sequence: TGTGCCAGCAGCCCTAGCAGGGGGGTTGGGGAGACCCAGTACTTC.

This chain joins TRBV29-1 and TRBJ1-3; perhaps TRBD1 as D (5 bases). CDR1 is SQVTM, CDR2 ANQGSEA, per germline. The V gene lost 6 bases and the J gene lost 1 base, with 10 bases spanning the gap. The CDR3 consists of 13 residues. The CDR3: CSVRQGSGNTIYF. DNA of the CDR3: TGCAGCGTCCGCCAGGGTTCTGGAAACACCATATATTTT. The full variable domain, its missing parts supplied by reference TRBV29-1 and TRBJ1-3, is SAVISQKPSRDICQRGTSLTIQCQVDSQVTMMFWYRQQPGQSLTLIATANQGSEATYESGFVIDKFPISRPNLTFSTLTVSNMSPEDSSIYLCSVRQGSGNTIYFGEGSWLTVV.

This clonotype was observed a few times. V gene TRBV11-2 combines with J gene TRBJ1-2, with no clear D. This CDR3 is built from 12 residues. Germline CDR1 is SGHAT and CDR2 is FQNNGV. V lost 2 bases to trimming and J lost 5 bases, with 6 bases between them. In DNA, the CDR3 is TGTGCCAGCAGCTTAATGCAGTATGGCTACACCTTC. Its translation: CASSLMQYGYTF. The full variable domain, in which reference TRBV11-2 and TRBJ1-2 provide the parts outside the CDR3, is EAGVAQSPRYKIIEKRQSVAFWCNPISGHATLYWYQQILGQGPKLLIQFQNNGVVDDSQLPKDRFSAERLKGVDSTLKIQPAKLEDSAVYLCASSLMQYGYTFGSGTRLTVV.

In its sample, this clonotype was seen a few times. This chain links TRBV3-1 with TRBJ2-5, with 7 bases identical to TRBD1. Trimming removed 3 bases from V and 2 bases from J; junction bases left unmatched: 3. The CDR3 is 14 residues long. CDR1 is LGHDT and CDR2 is YNNKEL in the germline V gene (reference sequence). The CDR3 bases are TGTGCCAGCAGCCATCCGGGACAGCAAGAGACCCAGTACTTC. Protein: CASSHPGQQETQYF.

The sample holds many counts of this clonotype. The chain uses TRBV18 and TRBJ2-5; D uncertain. Germline-derived CDR1 and CDR2 are KGHSH and LQKENI. There are 13 residues in the CDR3. With 8 bases removed from V and 1 base from J, the gap between germline ends came to 11 bases. CDR3 sequence: CASSPLLQETQYF. The CDR3, as DNA: TGTGCCAGCAGCCCCCTCCTCCAAGAGACCCAGTACTTC.

On this clonotype: At one boundary the junction diverges from the germline segment, which might be a read error. The chain recombines TRBV13 with TRBJ2-4; weak D call: TRBD1 (6 bases). The J call is in doubt because the DNA end fits TRBJ2-7 better. CDR3 length equals 14 residues. Germline V CDR1 and CDR2: PRHDT, FYEKMQ (reference sequence). In nucleotides, the CDR3 is TGTGCCAACAGCTTTGGCAGGGGACCATACGAGCAGTACTTC. This codes for CANSFGRGPYEQYF.

The V and J genes are TRBV30 and TRBJ2-3; 9 bases are a match to TRBD2. CDR1 is GTSNPN, CDR2 SVGIG, per germline (reference sequence). V was clipped by 3 bases and J by 7 bases; unmatched bases: 14. The CDR3 totals 16 residues. This chain's CDR3 is CAWRTRRSGSGYTQYF. The CDR3 coding sequence is TGTGCCTGGAGGACCCGGCGTAGCGGGAGCGGGTATACGCAGTATTTT.

The V gene is TRBV10-3, the J gene TRBJ1-2; possibly TRBD1 for D (5 bases). The CDR3 runs 14 residues. The V end lost 7 bases, the J end lost 4 bases, and 16 bases lay between the germline ends. The germline CDR1 and CDR2 sequences are ENHRY and SYGVKD. This CDR3 reads CAITGTEKGYGYTF. The CDR3 DNA follows: TGTGCCATCACTGGGACGGAGAAAGGCTATGGCTACACCTTC.

The rearrangement joins TRBV5-1 to TRBJ2-7; unclear D gene. The end of the DNA fits TRBJ2-4 better, so the J call may be wrong. This CDR3 has 14 amino acids. Per germline, CDR1 SGHRS and CDR2 YFSETQ. The CDR3 loop is CASSLEAVRNIQYF. CDR3 DNA: TGCGCCAGCAGCTTGGAGGCAGTGCGGAACATTCAGTACTTC.

V gene TRBV6-5 combines with J gene TRBJ2-1; TRBD1 or TRBD2 may be the D gene (6 bases each). CDR3 length: 16 amino acids. CDR1 is MNHEY and CDR2 is SVGAGI in the germline V gene. V gave up 8 bases and J gave up 0 bases, with 17 bases separating them. CDR3 amino acids: CASLPFGGSSYNEQFF. CDR3 nucleotides: TGTGCCAGCCTCCCTTTCGGGGGCAGCTCCTACAATGAGCAGTTCTTC.